Shown below are 3 T cell receptor beta chains from a single sample sequenced in a study of blood T cells in healthy people across ages. Primed by a sample-barcoded 5' primer and a J-beta primer mix, a second PCR proceeded for about 6 to 12 cycles. TCRdb re-derived calls from the 5' RACE reads in MiXCR, one entry per CDR3 protein. The data contain over a million distinct CDR3 sequences, approximately 59% of them singletons. The sample comprised blood. These receptor sequences come from a man between 18 and 35 years old in good health.

This chain uses TRBV4-2 with TRBJ2-7; D is perhaps TRBD1 (6 bases). Looked up from germline, CDR1 is LGHNA and CDR2 is YNFKEQ. Between the trimmed V and J ends, which lost 2 bases and 3 bases, there was a span of 11 bases. This CDR3 has 14 amino acids. The CDR3 is CASSQQYRDYEQYF. CDR3 nucleotides: TGTGCCAGCAGCCAACAATACAGGGACTACGAGCAGTACTTC.

The chain is built from TRBV7-9 and TRBJ2-7; 9 bases map to TRBD1. J was trimmed by 4 bases and V by 5 bases; bases with no gene match: 15. The CDR3 sequence is 17 residues long. Germline lookup yields CDR1 SEHNR and CDR2 FQNEAQ (reference sequence). This chain's CDR3 is CASSGNPQGTGWYEQYF. For the CDR3, the DNA is TGTGCCAGCAGCGGCAATCCGCAAGGGACAGGGTGGTACGAGCAGTACTTC.

In DNA, the CDR3 is TGCGCCAGCAGCCATACGGACCGGAAGAACGAAGCTTTCTTT. Translating it yields CASSHTDRKNEAFF. The chain uses TRBV4-3 and TRBJ1-1; D remains unclear. V was pared by 3 bases and J by 8 bases, with 16 bases between. This CDR3 is 14 amino acids long. The germline CDR1 and CDR2 sequences are LGHNA and YSLEER.